The source of this T cell receptor (beta chain) is a study of PD-L1 blockade in urothelial cancer. The protocol was immunoSEQ multiplex PCR, while the TCRdb copy is restricted to in-frame clones and leaves out a portion. The table includes around 38,000 clones, over 75% detected once. This clone was observed a few times. CDR1 and CDR2 from the germline V gene are LGHNT and FRNRAP. The CDR3 consists of 14 residues. V dropped 7 bases and J dropped 1; count of bases not matched to a gene: 6. Sample time point: pretreatment peripheral blood. Each patient gave between 1 and 8 samples of peripheral blood mononuclear cells, which were collected pretreatment and during treatment.

The receptor was derived from a man in his sixties with urothelial cancer. The source was PBMCs, collected around atezolizumab (anti-PD-L1) treatment. V usage is TRBV12-5 and J usage is TRBJ1-1, with 7 bases that match TRBD1. CDR3 nucleotide sequence: TGTGCTAGTGATCTAAACAGGGGGAACACTGAAGCTTTCTTT. Its translation is CASDLNRGNTEAFF.